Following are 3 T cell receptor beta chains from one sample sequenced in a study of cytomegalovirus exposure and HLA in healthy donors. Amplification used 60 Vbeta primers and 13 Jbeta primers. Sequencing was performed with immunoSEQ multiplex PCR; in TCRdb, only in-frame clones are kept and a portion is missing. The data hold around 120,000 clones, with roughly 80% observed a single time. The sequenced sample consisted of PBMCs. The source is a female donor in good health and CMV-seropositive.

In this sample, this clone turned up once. DNA for the CDR3: TGTGCCTGGACCCCCGACTCTTTAGGGGAGCTGTTTTTT. It codes for CAWTPDSLGELFF. The chain links TRBV30 to TRBJ2-2; D unresolved. Germline CDR1 reads GTSNPN; CDR2 reads SVGIG (reference sequence). Trimming cost V 4 bases and J 8 bases, with 14 bases left between them. This CDR3 is 13 amino acids long.

DNA of the CDR3: TGTGCCAGCCAAGAGTTTCAGGGCTACGAGCAGTACTTC. This encodes CASQEFQGYEQYF. The chain carries TRBV18 and TRBJ2-7; D is perhaps TRBD1 (5 bases). Between the trimmed V and J ends, which lost 8 bases and 3 bases, there was a span of 14 bases. CDR3 length equals 13 residues. CDR1 and CDR2 (germline): KGHSH, LQKENI.

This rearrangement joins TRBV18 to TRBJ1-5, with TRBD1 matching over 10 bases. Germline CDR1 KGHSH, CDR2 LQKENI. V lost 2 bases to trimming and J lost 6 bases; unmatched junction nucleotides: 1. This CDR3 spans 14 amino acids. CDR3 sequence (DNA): TGTGCCAGCTCACCAGACAGGGGGCTTCAGCCCCAGCATTTT. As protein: CASSPDRGLQPQHF.